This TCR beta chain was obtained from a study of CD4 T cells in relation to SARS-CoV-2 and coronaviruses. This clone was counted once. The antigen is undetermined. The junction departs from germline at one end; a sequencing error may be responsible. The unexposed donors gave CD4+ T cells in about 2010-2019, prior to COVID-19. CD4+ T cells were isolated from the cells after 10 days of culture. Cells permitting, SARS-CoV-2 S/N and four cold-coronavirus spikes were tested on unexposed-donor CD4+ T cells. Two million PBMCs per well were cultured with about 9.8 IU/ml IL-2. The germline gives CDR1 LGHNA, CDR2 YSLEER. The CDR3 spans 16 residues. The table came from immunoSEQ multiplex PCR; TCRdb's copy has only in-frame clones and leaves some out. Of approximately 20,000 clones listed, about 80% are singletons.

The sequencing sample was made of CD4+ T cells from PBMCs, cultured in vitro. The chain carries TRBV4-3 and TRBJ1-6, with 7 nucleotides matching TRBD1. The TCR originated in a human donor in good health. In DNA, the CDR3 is TGCACCAGCAGCCATGCGCCCCAGGGGGTAAATTCACCCCTCCACTTT. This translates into CTSSHAPQGVNSPLHF.